These 7 T cell receptor beta chains originate from one sample sequenced in a study of tumor-infiltrating lymphocytes in primary liver carcinoma. A primer in the constant region served to generate TCR beta cDNA from approximately 500 ng of total RNA. Sequencing libraries for TCR beta derived from three nested multiplex PCR rounds that used slightly modified ARM-PCR. Forward primers for TRBV1-TRBV30 and a C-beta reverse primer served the first two PCR rounds, at 10 cycles each. TCRdb re-called the multiplex PCR reads with MiXCR, one entry per CDR3 protein. The top ten hold around a quarter of the sample, which has 52,000 or so distinct CDR3 sequences, over 65% seen once. Extraction of RNA together with DNA used about 18-30 mg of unsorted bulk tissue. The specimen was liver tumor tissue from sampling region 5. Subset denoted: tumor region T5, tumor centre. The receptors stem from a man aged 40-49 years with primary liver carcinoma and hepatitis B virus infection.

Concerning this clonotype: The junction departs from the called germline gene at one end, perhaps through a read error. The V call is TRBV5-6, the J call TRBJ2-7, with a weak D call TRBD2 (5 bases). Per germline, CDR1 SGHDT and CDR2 YYEEEE. This CDR3 is 15 amino acids long. The CDR3 reads CVSSFFGEFSYGQYF. CDR3 in DNA: TGTGTCAGCAGTTTTTTTGGGGAGTTTAGCTACGGGCAGTACTTC.

This clonotype was recorded a few times. This sequence joins TRBV29-1 and TRBJ2-7, with D uncertain. The CDR3 spans 13 residues. CDR1 is SQVTM and CDR2 is ANQGSEA in the germline V gene. Trimming cost V 6 bases and J 1 base, with 13 bases left between them. The CDR3 bases are TGCAGCGTGGCCTATTTGAGGTCCTACGAGCAGTACTTC. It specifies CSVAYLRSYEQYF.

This chain links TRBV6-2 or TRBV6-3 with TRBJ2-3, with D perhaps TRBD2 (6 bases). Trimming removed 4 bases from V and 11 bases from J, with 19 bases in between. Germline assignment: CDR1 MNHEY and CDR2 SVGEGT. The CDR3 is 14 residues long. The CDR3 region is CASSSLRDSEVQYF. The DNA of the CDR3 is TGTGCCAGCAGTTCGCTCCGGGACTCCGAAGTGCAGTATTTT.

A word on this clonotype: It is likely a read error, because the conserved phenylalanine at the end of the CDR3 is missing. This chain links TRBV11-3 with TRBJ2-7, with a possible D match to TRBD1 (6 bases). CDR3 length: 13 residues. CDR1 and CDR2 from the germline V gene are SGHNT and YENEEA. V lost 5 bases, J lost 4 bases, and 12 bases lay in between. CDR3 bases: TGTGCCAGCAGCGTAGGACAGTCATACGAGCAGTACCTC. Amino acids: CASSVGQSYEQYL.

In the case of this clonotype: A read error may produce the germline difference seen at one junction end. The rearrangement joins TRBV11-2 to TRBJ2-7; D uncertain. This CDR3 region has 16 residues. The germline V gene has CDR1 SGHAT and CDR2 FQNNGV. This CDR3 is CARSSPARTLSYEQYF. The CDR3 nucleotides are TGTGCCAGGAGCTCTCCTGCCAGGACCCTCAGCTACGAGCAGTACTTC.

The chain employs TRBV15 and TRBJ2-3; the D gene could be TRBD1 or TRBD2 (6 bases each). The V end lost 1 base, the J end lost 4 bases, and 18 bases lay between the germline ends. This CDR3 is built from 17 residues. Germline values: CDR1 LNHNV, CDR2 YYDKDF (reference sequence). CDR3 amino acids: CATSRARGGFTADTQYF. The CDR3, as DNA: TGTGCCACCAGCAGAGCGCGAGGGGGGTTCACCGCAGATACGCAGTATTTT.

The rearrangement uses TRBV19 and TRBJ2-1, with 11 bases that match TRBD1. The germline V gene encodes CDR1 LNHDA and CDR2 SQIVND (reference sequence). This CDR3 has 15 amino acids. V lost 6 bases, J lost 12 bases, and 13 bases stayed unmatched. CDR3: CASRTGTGGHAGQFF. CDR3 DNA sequence: TGTGCCAGTAGAACGGGGACAGGGGGACACGCAGGGCAGTTCTTC.